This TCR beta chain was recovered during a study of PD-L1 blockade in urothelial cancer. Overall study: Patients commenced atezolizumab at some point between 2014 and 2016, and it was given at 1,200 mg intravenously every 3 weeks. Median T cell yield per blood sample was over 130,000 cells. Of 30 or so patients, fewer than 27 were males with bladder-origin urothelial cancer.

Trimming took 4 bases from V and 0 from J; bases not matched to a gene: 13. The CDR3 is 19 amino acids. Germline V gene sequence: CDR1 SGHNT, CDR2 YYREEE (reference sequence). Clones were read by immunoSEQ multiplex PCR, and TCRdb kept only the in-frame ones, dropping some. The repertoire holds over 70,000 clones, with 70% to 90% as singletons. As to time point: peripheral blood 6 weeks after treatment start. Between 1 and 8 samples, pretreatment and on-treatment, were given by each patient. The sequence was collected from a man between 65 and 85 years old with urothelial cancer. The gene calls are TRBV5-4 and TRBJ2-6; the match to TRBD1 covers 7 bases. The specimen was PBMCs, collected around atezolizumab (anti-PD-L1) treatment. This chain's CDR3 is CASSLRQGEATSGANVLTF. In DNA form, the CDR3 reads TGTGCCAGCAGCCTCCGACAGGGTGAAGCTACCTCTGGGGCCAACGTCCTGACTTTC.